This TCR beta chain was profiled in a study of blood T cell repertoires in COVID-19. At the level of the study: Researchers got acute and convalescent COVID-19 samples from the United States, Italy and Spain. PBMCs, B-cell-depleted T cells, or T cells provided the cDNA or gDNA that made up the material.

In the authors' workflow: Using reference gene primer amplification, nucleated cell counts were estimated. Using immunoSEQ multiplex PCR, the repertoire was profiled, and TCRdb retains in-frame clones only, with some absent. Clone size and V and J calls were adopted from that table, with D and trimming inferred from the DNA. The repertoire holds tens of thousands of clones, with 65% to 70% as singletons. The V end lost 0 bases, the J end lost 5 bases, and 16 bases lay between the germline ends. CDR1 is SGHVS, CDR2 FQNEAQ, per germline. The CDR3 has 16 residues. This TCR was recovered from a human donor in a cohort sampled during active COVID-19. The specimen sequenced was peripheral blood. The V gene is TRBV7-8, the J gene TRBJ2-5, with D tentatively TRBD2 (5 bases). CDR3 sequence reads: CASSLARPGRGETQYF. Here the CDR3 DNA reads TGTGCCAGCAGCTTAGCTCGGCCAGGCCGAGGGGAGACCCAGTACTTC.